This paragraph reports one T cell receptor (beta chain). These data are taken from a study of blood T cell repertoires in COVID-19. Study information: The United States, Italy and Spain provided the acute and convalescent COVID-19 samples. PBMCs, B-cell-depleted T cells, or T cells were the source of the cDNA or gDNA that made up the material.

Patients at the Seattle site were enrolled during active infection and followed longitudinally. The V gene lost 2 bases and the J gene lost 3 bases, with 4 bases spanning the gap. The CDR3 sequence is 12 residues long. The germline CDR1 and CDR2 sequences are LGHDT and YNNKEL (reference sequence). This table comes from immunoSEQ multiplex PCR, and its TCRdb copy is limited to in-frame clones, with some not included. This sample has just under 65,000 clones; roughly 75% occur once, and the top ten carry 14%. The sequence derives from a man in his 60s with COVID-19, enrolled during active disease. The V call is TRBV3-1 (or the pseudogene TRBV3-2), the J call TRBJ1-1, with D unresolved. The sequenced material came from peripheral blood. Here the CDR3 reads CASSQSDTEAFF. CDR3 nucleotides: TGTGCCAGCAGCCAATCGGACACTGAAGCTTTCTTT.